This T cell receptor beta chain was sequenced during a study of long-term antiretroviral therapy in people with HIV. They ran version v3.0 of the immunoSEQ assay at survey level. Clones were read by immunoSEQ multiplex PCR, and TCRdb kept only the in-frame ones, dropping some. Of tens of thousands of clones listed, over 75% were seen once; the top ten hold less than 8%. The V gene lost 0 bases and the J gene lost 8 bases, with 13 bases spanning the gap. Germline V CDR1 and CDR2: KGHSH, LQKENI. The CDR3 loop spans 15 amino acids. Without exception, participants with HIV were treated in the United States.

The receptor was isolated from a man aged 60 to 75 with HIV. The genes are TRBV18 and TRBJ1-4; tentatively, D is TRBD1 (6 bases). Sequences were derived from unsorted PBMCs, sampled 0.6 years after starting antiretroviral therapy. As DNA, the CDR3 is TGTGCCAGCTCACCACCGGAAGGGGGACGGGAAAAACTGTTTTTT. It encodes CASSPPEGGREKLFF.